This entry lists 28 T cell receptor beta chains sequenced from one sample in a study of vaccination and CD4 T cells after COVID-19. Cultured CD4+ T cell DNA underwent sequencing with the Oncomine TCR Beta short-read assay. From the PCR reads, TCRdb called clonotypes with MiXCR, one entry per CDR3 protein. This repertoire shows over 13,000 distinct CDR3 sequences, 51% found once; its top ten account for around 14%. Antigen specificity for these receptors is unknown. Treatment meaning: approximately 9-day PBMC culture with coronavirus spike peptide pools or control peptides (ViraFEST assay). The sequenced sample was CD4+ T cells from blood, cultured in vitro. The receptors stem from a human donor who had recovered from COVID-19.

The gene calls are TRBV12-3 or TRBV12-4 and TRBJ1-5; 8 nucleotides agree with TRBD1. CDR3 size: 14 residues. V shed 5 bases, J shed 6 bases, and the junction held 6 bases outside the gene matches. CDR3 nucleotide sequence: TGTGCCAGCAGTACCGCAGGGGGCGGTCAGCCCCAGCATTTT. This translates into CASSTAGGGQPQHF.

The chain recombines TRBV6-2 or TRBV6-3 with TRBJ2-7; D may match TRBD1 or TRBD2 (6 bases each). Trimming shortened V by 7 bases and J by 6 bases, and 22 bases separated the two germline ends. Germline V gene sequence: CDR1 MNHEY, CDR2 SVGEGT. This CDR3 contains 15 residues. CDR3 DNA: TGTGCCAGCACTAACATGTTCATCGGGGGCAGCGAGCAGTACTTC. The encoded protein is CASTNMFIGGSEQYF.

This chain uses TRBV20-1 with TRBJ1-2; possible D gene TRBD1, 6 bases. CDR3 length: 14 amino acids. Germline V gene sequence: CDR1 DFQATT, CDR2 SNEGSKA (reference sequence). V lost 3 bases to trimming and J lost 8 bases, with 19 bases between them. DNA of the CDR3: TGCAGTGCTAGCCATCGGTCAGGGGCATCGGGCTACACCTTC. It yields the protein CSASHRSGASGYTF.

V is TRBV11-1 and J is TRBJ2-5; no clear D gene. Germline V gives CDR1 SGHAT, CDR2 FQDESV (reference sequence). The V end lost 3 bases, the J end lost 2 bases, and 4 bases lay between the germline ends. This CDR3 contains 12 residues. CDR3 coding DNA: TGTGCCAGCAGCTTTAGACAAGAGACCCAGTACTTC. Protein product: CASSFRQETQYF.

In its sample, this clonotype was seen a few times. The rearrangement uses TRBV6-5 and TRBJ1-2; D is uncertain. The CDR3 has 11 amino acids. Germline V gene lookup returns CDR1 MNHEY and CDR2 SVGAGI. V was clipped by 4 bases and J by 7 bases, with 7 bases between them. CDR3 nucleotide sequence: TGTGCCAGCAGTTCCGGGGTTGGCTACACCTTC. Its translation: CASSSGVGYTF.

The rearrangement uses TRBV5-1 and TRBJ2-7, with TRBD2 as a possible D gene (5 bases). Germline V gene sequence: CDR1 SGHRS, CDR2 YFSETQ. This CDR3 region has 14 residues. The germline V and J ends were trimmed by 1 base and 1 base, with 9 bases remaining between them. The CDR3 nucleotides are TGCGCCAGCAGCTTGACGGGAAATTCCTACGAGCAGTACTTC. Protein: CASSLTGNSYEQYF.

V gene TRBV25-1 combines with J gene TRBJ1-2, with TRBD1 as a possible D gene (6 bases). Germline CDR1 and CDR2: MGHDK and SYGVNS. Trimming removed 1 base from V and 6 bases from J, with 12 bases in between. The CDR3 covers 14 residues. CDR3 sequence (DNA): TGTGCCAGCAGTGAATGGGCAGGGGATAATGGCTACACCTTC. Its translation: CASSEWAGDNGYTF.

The chain is built from TRBV30 and TRBJ2-5; 8 bases agree with TRBD2. V trimming: 0 bases; J trimming: 5 bases; junction bases outside the gene matches: 11. The V gene's germline CDR1 is GTSNPN and CDR2 SVGIG (reference sequence). CDR3 size: 16 residues. This CDR3 is CAWSVNVGGAGETQYF. The CDR3 nucleotides read TGTGCCTGGAGTGTAAACGTCGGGGGGGCCGGGGAGACCCAGTACTTC.

This chain joins TRBV7-9 and TRBJ2-7; 8 bases fit TRBD1. Germline-derived CDR1 and CDR2 are SEHNR and FQNEAQ (reference sequence). J lost 7 bases, V lost 3 bases, and 8 bases had no gene match. The CDR3 has 14 amino acids. The DNA for the CDR3 is TGTGCCAGCAGCTTCGACAGGGGTCTGGGAGAGCAGTACTTC. Protein: CASSFDRGLGEQYF. The complete variable domain, with remaining parts taken from reference TRBV7-9 and TRBJ2-7, reads DTGVSQNPRHKITKRGQNVTFRCDPISEHNRLYWYRQTLGQGPEFLTYFQNEAQLEKSRLLSDRFSAERPKGSFSTLEIQRTEQGDSAMYLCASSFDRGLGEQYFGPGTRLTVT.

In its sample, this clonotype was seen a few times. The chain uses TRBV15 and TRBJ2-5; D assignment may be TRBD1 or TRBD2 (5 bases each). Germline V CDR1 and CDR2: LNHNV, YYDKDF (reference sequence). CDR3 size: 15 residues. The V end lost 8 bases, the J end lost 5 bases, and 21 bases lay between the germline ends. The CDR3 here is CATALSPGSGETQYF. CDR3 coding DNA: TGTGCCACCGCCCTATCCCCGGGGTCAGGGGAGACCCAGTACTTC. Based on the CDR3 plus reference TRBV15 and TRBJ2-5, the full variable domain is DAMVIQNPRYQVTQFGKPVTLSCSQTLNHNVMYWYQQKSSQAPKLLFHYYDKDFNNEADTPDNFQSRRPNTSFCFLDIRSPGLGDTAMYLCATALSPGSGETQYFGPGTRLLVL.

CDR3 protein: CASTRGPEAFF. CDR3 DNA: TGTGCCAGCACCCGAGGCCCTGAAGCTTTCTTT. The chain uses TRBV6-1 and TRBJ1-1, with D unclear. The length of the CDR3 is 11 residues. Trimming removed 7 bases from V and 6 bases from J, with 9 bases in between. The germline V gene encodes CDR1 MNHNS and CDR2 SASEGT.

The chain combines TRBV6-1 with TRBJ2-3; 11 bases fit TRBD2. Germline V CDR1 and CDR2: MNHNS, SASEGT. The CDR3 contains 17 residues. V gave up 4 bases and J gave up 4 bases; unmatched junction bases: 10. The CDR3 loop is CASSGSPTSGGADTQYF. CDR3 nucleotide sequence: TGTGCCAGCAGTGGTTCCCCTACTAGCGGGGGAGCAGATACGCAGTATTTT.

This clonotype came up a few times. The rearrangement joins TRBV5-1 to TRBJ1-2; D unresolved. Deletions cut 3 bases from V and 8 bases from J, with 23 bases between. Per the germline V gene, CDR1 is SGHRS and CDR2 is YFSETQ. This CDR3 is 16 amino acids long. CDR3 in DNA: TGCGCCAGCAGCTATGGACCGGTTGGTGGTGTGGGGGGCTACACCTTC. As protein: CASSYGPVGGVGGYTF.

This clonotype has only one observation. The chain recombines TRBV7-2 with TRBJ1-4, with D perhaps TRBD1 (6 bases). V gave up 5 bases and J gave up 3 bases, with 16 bases separating them. The germline CDR1 and CDR2 sequences are SGHTA and FQGNSA. This CDR3 has 16 amino acids. The CDR3 sequence is CASSRRSRGANEKLFF. The CDR3 DNA reads as TGTGCCAGCAGCCGTCGGTCCAGGGGTGCTAATGAAAAACTGTTTTTT.

This chain uses TRBV11-2 with TRBJ1-2; possible D gene TRBD1, 6 bases. V dropped 5 bases and J dropped 2 bases, with 15 bases sitting between them. Germline-derived CDR1 and CDR2 are SGHAT and FQNNGV. CDR3 length: 15 residues. The CDR3 is CASSQTTGSNYGYTF. Here the CDR3 DNA reads TGTGCCAGCAGCCAAACCACAGGGTCCAACTATGGCTACACCTTC.

This rearrangement joins TRBV7-9 to TRBJ2-3, with 13 bases lining up with TRBD2. V was clipped by 3 bases and J by 3 bases; unmatched bases: 0. Germline V gives CDR1 SEHNR, CDR2 FQNEAQ (reference sequence). The CDR3 is 15 residues long. DNA of the CDR3: TGTGCCAGCAGCTTGACTAGCGGGGGGACAGATACGCAGTATTTT. Translated, it gives CASSLTSGGTDTQYF. The full variable domain, with the rest looked up from reference TRBV7-9 and TRBJ2-3, is DTGVSQNPRHKITKRGQNVTFRCDPISEHNRLYWYRQTLGQGPEFLTYFQNEAQLEKSRLLSDRFSAERPKGSFSTLEIQRTEQGDSAMYLCASSLTSGGTDTQYFGPGTRLTVL.

This sequence joins TRBV28 and TRBJ1-2; D might be TRBD1 (6 bases). The CDR3 length is 16 residues. V was shortened by 6 bases and J by 2 bases, with 19 bases between the two germline ends. Germline values: CDR1 MDHEN, CDR2 SYDVKM. Written as DNA, the CDR3 is TGTGCCAGCAGCTTAATCGGACAGACGCGGAACTATGGCTACACCTTC. Amino acids: CASSLIGQTRNYGYTF.

This clonotype was counted a few times. The CDR3 DNA sequence: TGTGCCAGCTCTTCACAGGGGAACACTGAAGCTTTCTTT. Amino acids: CASSSQGNTEAFF. The chain employs TRBV6-1 and TRBJ1-1; D is perhaps TRBD1 (6 bases). The CDR3 is made up of 13 amino acids. Germline V CDR1 and CDR2: MNHNS, SASEGT. V gave up 8 bases and J gave up 1 base, with 11 bases separating them.

This clonotype was seen more than once but under ten times. The rearrangement links TRBV6-1 to TRBJ1-2; D remains unclear. The length of the CDR3 is 14 residues. Trimming took 8 bases from V and 8 from J, leaving 21 bases between them. From germline, CDR1 is MNHNS and CDR2 SASEGT. The CDR3 spells CASRADGSLGGYTF. Here the CDR3 DNA reads TGTGCCAGCCGCGCGGACGGCTCCCTGGGGGGCTACACCTTC.

This clonotype was counted a few times. The rearrangement links TRBV6-5 to TRBJ1-2, with D possibly TRBD1 on 5 matching bases. The V end was cut by 4 bases, the J end by 6 bases, with 12 bases between. This CDR3 contains 13 residues. Germline loops: CDR1 MNHEY, CDR2 SVGAGI. The CDR3 region is CASSSPPTDGYTF. For the CDR3, the DNA is TGTGCCAGCAGTTCCCCTCCGACAGATGGCTACACCTTC.

As regards this clonotype: Germline is not matched at one junction end, which may reflect a read error. The chain combines TRBV7-2 with TRBJ2-5; 11 positions match TRBD2. There are 15 residues in the CDR3. The germline CDR1 and CDR2 sequences are SGHTA and FQGNSA. The CDR3 DNA reads as TGTGCCAGCAACTTAGTAGCGGGAGGGTCGGAGACCCAGTACTTC. It encodes CASNLVAGGSETQYF.

This chain uses TRBV7-8 with TRBJ2-4; TRBD2 matches at 11 bases. Germline trimming cut 0 bases from V and 2 bases from J; bases unmatched to any gene: 9. Germline CDR1 and CDR2: SGHVS and FQNEAQ. There are 19 residues in the CDR3. The CDR3 spells CASSLAPSLAGGPKNIQYF. The CDR3 DNA sequence: TGTGCCAGCAGCTTAGCCCCGAGCCTAGCGGGAGGACCCAAAAACATTCAGTACTTC.

The chain joins TRBV5-1 to TRBJ1-2; D remains ambiguous. Trimming cost V 0 bases and J 4 bases, with 10 bases left between them. This CDR3 is 14 amino acids long. The V gene's germline CDR1 is SGHRS and CDR2 YFSETQ. The CDR3 DNA reads as TGCGCCAGCAGCTTGGGGGAGGCGACCTATGGCTACACCTTC. Residues: CASSLGEATYGYTF.

The rearrangement joins TRBV9 to TRBJ2-3; D ambiguous. V lost 0 bases and J lost 2, with 4 bases in between. Germline-derived CDR1 and CDR2 are SGDLS and YYNGEE. This CDR3 region has 13 residues. CDR3 coding DNA: TGTGCCAGCAGCGTAGACCCCACAGATACGCAGTATTTT. Residues: CASSVDPTDTQYF.

The chain combines TRBV28 with TRBJ2-7; D ambiguous. V was pared by 2 bases and J by 9 bases, with 11 bases between. This CDR3 has 12 amino acids. The germline V gene encodes CDR1 MDHEN and CDR2 SYDVKM. The CDR3: CASSLKGLRQYF. CDR3 coding DNA: TGTGCCAGCAGTTTAAAGGGTTTGCGGCAGTACTTC.

This chain joins TRBV25-1 and TRBJ2-7; the D gene is possibly TRBD2 (5 bases). Germline-derived CDR1 and CDR2 are MGHDK and SYGVNS. Trimming cost V 8 bases and J 3 bases, with 11 bases left between them. This CDR3 comprises 12 residues. The CDR3: CASGPEGYEQYF. For the CDR3, the DNA is TGTGCCAGCGGACCCGAGGGCTACGAGCAGTACTTC.

This chain uses TRBV6-1 with TRBJ2-5; 9 bases are shared with TRBD2. Germline CDR1 and CDR2: MNHNS and SASEGT. V was pared by 3 bases and J by 5 bases, with 7 bases of the junction left unmatched. CDR3 size: 15 residues. The CDR3 DNA reads TGTGCCAGCAGTGAGCTGCGGGGGGGCGTGGAGACCCAGTACTTC. Translation: CASSELRGGVETQYF.

The V and J genes are TRBV7-2 and TRBJ1-2, with D hard to call. Germline assignment: CDR1 SGHTA and CDR2 FQGNSA. Trimming took 4 bases from V and 8 from J, leaving 20 bases between them. CDR3 length: 15 residues. The chain's CDR3 is CASSSSPDNPVGYTF. The CDR3, as DNA: TGTGCCAGCAGCTCCTCCCCAGATAACCCCGTCGGCTACACCTTC.